This is a list of T cell receptor beta chains from one sample in a study of T cells expressing NK-cell markers. TCRdb re-called the 5' RACE reads and catalogs CDR3 proteins one per entry, DNA excluded. The listing records about 160,000 distinct CDR3 sequences. Sequencing used blood T cells: a sorted CD56 or NKG2C T cell subset, CD4+ or CD8+ T cells, or bulk PBMC T cells (not recorded which). These receptors all stem from a woman between 18 and 70 years old in good health. Each CDR3 is given with its conserved first and last residue. Fields, in order: CDR3 protein, J gene, V gene.

CASRTGGENEQFF | TRBJ2-1 | TRBV5-1
CAAGTGDASSGANVLTF | TRBJ2-6 | TRBV7-9
CASSIRQGSDTQYF | TRBJ2-3 | TRBV19
CASKDTGRREETQYF | TRBJ2-5 | TRBV5-1
CASSLGATATGDTQYF | TRBJ2-3 | TRBV5-1
CASSSRTSGSVDTQYF | TRBJ2-3 | TRBV12-3/TRBV12-4
CASLGRGGLADTQYF | TRBJ2-3 | TRBV7-2
CASSQDKSQGLAKNIQYF | TRBJ2-4 | TRBV4-1
CSALGQGLGDTQYF | TRBJ2-3 | TRBV20-1
CASSHQGVQETQYF | TRBJ2-5 | TRBV5-1
CAISDQGASYNEQFF | TRBJ2-1 | TRBV10-3
CASFTGPQNTEAFF | TRBJ1-1 | TRBV5-1
CASRTQAGNNEQFF | TRBJ2-1 | TRBV19
CASNGGTSGWSSYNEQFF | TRBJ2-1 | TRBV12-3/TRBV12-4
CASSTGPQNIQYF | TRBJ2-4 | TRBV6-1
CSAKETSGGYEYMSSYNEQFF | TRBJ2-1 | TRBV20-1
CASGQVSVQPQHF | TRBJ1-5 | TRBV6-2/TRBV6-3
CASSSTGAGRGFF | TRBJ2-1 | TRBV5-1
CSASGSLGLAGGDEQFF | TRBJ2-1 | TRBV20-1
CASSLGQRNAKNIQYF | TRBJ2-4 | TRBV5-1
CASSQEVASKSDTQYF | TRBJ2-3 | TRBV4-1
CASSFDPGQGDNEQFF | TRBJ2-1 | TRBV5-1
CASSQFGTGSSYEQYF | TRBJ2-7 | TRBV3-1
CASSTDSASHYGYTF | TRBJ1-2 | TRBV5-1
CASSQERTQGNYEAFF | TRBJ1-1 | TRBV4-1
CATQGQGAGYTF | TRBJ1-2 | TRBV27
CASSDRRDLYGYTF | TRBJ1-2 | TRBV7-9
CATSAQQGSYNEQFF | TRBJ2-1 | TRBV15
CASSLTGLGYGYTF | TRBJ1-2 | TRBV12-3/TRBV12-4
CASSWDRTSGNTIYF | TRBJ1-3 | TRBV5-1
CASSEQVFKAEAFF | TRBJ1-1 | TRBV12-3/TRBV12-4
CSAWTDQDTQYF | TRBJ2-3 | TRBV20-1
CASSLEVNTEAFF | TRBJ1-1 | TRBV7-9
CSAKAGGKLFF | TRBJ1-4 | TRBV20-1
CASSLARMLREQYF | TRBJ2-7 | TRBV12-3/TRBV12-4
CASSLEGTIYF | TRBJ1-3 | TRBV5-6
CSAQSGAYNEQFF | TRBJ2-1 | TRBV20-1
CASSTTGGVETQYF | TRBJ2-5 | TRBV5-1
CASSHMRTGLAGKFTDTQYF | TRBJ2-3 | TRBV3-1
CASSLQTGNYGYTF | TRBJ1-2 | TRBV28
CASSTLLRDRTYEQYF | TRBJ2-7 | TRBV5-6
CASSPGGSYNEQFF | TRBJ2-1 | TRBV7-2
CASSVVPQGTDTQYF | TRBJ2-3 | TRBV9
CASSKGGLAGGTGTGELFF | TRBJ2-2 | TRBV21-1
CASSPGLAGANEQFF | TRBJ2-1 | TRBV9
CASSFSGDEQFF | TRBJ2-1 | TRBV12-3/TRBV12-4
CASSQVLAGRGEQYF | TRBJ2-7 | TRBV3-1
CASSQDRGRTEAFF | TRBJ1-1 | TRBV3-1
CASRRVTTSYEQYF | TRBJ2-7 | TRBV27
CASSRELGNNEQFF | TRBJ2-1 | TRBV7-2
CASSLGLAGPYEQYF | TRBJ2-7 | TRBV14
CASSVTSGSGTGELFF | TRBJ2-2 | TRBV9
CASGQGIGQPQHF | TRBJ1-5 | TRBV6-6
CASSSGGLTNYGYTF | TRBJ1-2 | TRBV7-2
CASSPGQGNKNIQYF | TRBJ2-4 | TRBV5-1
CASSSPGWTENQPQHF | TRBJ1-5 | TRBV5-5
CSARRRQGTDTQYF | TRBJ2-3 | TRBV29-1